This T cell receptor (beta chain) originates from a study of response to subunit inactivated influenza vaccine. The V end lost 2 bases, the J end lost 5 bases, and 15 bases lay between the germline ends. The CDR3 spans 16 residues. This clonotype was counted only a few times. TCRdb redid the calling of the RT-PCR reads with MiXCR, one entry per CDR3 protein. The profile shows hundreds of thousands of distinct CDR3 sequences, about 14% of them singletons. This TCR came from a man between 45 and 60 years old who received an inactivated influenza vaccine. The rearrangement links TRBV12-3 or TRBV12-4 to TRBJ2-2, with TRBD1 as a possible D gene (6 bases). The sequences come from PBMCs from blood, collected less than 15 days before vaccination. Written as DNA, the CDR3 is TGTGCCAGCAGTTTATCGGATCAGGGGCCAACCGGGGAGCTGTTTTTT. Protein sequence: CASSLSDQGPTGELFF.